These 26 T cell receptor beta chains were all obtained from the same sample, sequenced in a study of blood T cells in healthy people across ages. It was with a sample-barcoded 5' primer and a J-beta primer mix that a second PCR of roughly 7 to 12 cycles was run. TCRdb fed the 5' RACE reads into MiXCR, producing one record per CDR3 protein. Of 1.5 million or so distinct CDR3 sequences detected, roughly 40% appear once; the ten largest clones hold 6.5% to 10%. The sample comprised blood. These receptors were taken from a woman between 18 and 29 years old in good health.

The chain combines TRBV2 with TRBJ2-3, with 7 bases that match TRBD2. The germline gives CDR1 SNHLY, CDR2 FYNNEI. With 4 bases clipped from V and 6 bases from J, the junction kept 7 bases outside the gene matches. The CDR3 runs 14 residues. Written as DNA, the CDR3 is TGTGCCAGCAGTGTTTTTAGGGGAGGGGATACGCAGTATTTT. This codes for CASSVFRGGDTQYF.

The chain combines TRBV20-1 with TRBJ2-1, with 11 positions matching TRBD2. The CDR3 is 16 residues long. The germline V gene has CDR1 DFQATT and CDR2 SNEGSKA (reference sequence). After removal of 2 bases from V and 0 bases from J, the junction contained 3 bases not matched to a gene. The CDR3 DNA reads as TGCAGTGCTAGACCTAGCGGGGGGAGCTCCTACAATGAGCAGTTCTTC. Its protein is CSARPSGGSSYNEQFF.

V is TRBV7-2 and J is TRBJ2-2, with 7 bases fitting TRBD1. CDR1 is SGHTA and CDR2 is FQGNSA in the germline V gene. The ends lost 6 bases at V and 7 bases at J; junction bases unmatched: 5. The CDR3 runs to 13 residues. For the CDR3, the DNA is TGTGCCAGCAGGAAACAGGGGTACGGGGAGCTGTTTTTT. Amino acids: CASRKQGYGELFF.

This clonotype showed up just a few times. The rearrangement joins TRBV20-1 to TRBJ2-5, with TRBD1 matching over 7 bases. The V gene end was trimmed by 6 bases and the J gene end by 2 bases; junction bases not matched to a gene: 12. The CDR3 covers 15 residues. CDR1 is DFQATT, CDR2 SNEGSKA, per germline (reference sequence). CDR3 sequence reads: CSATQPGTVQETQYF. For the CDR3, the DNA is TGCAGTGCAACACAACCCGGGACAGTACAAGAGACCCAGTACTTC.

This clonotype appeared a few times. The V and J genes are TRBV24-1 and TRBJ2-1; possibly TRBD2 for D (6 bases). Deletions cut 5 bases from V and 7 bases from J, with 20 bases between. Germline V CDR1 and CDR2: KGHDR, SFDVKD. The CDR3 contains 16 residues. The CDR3 loop reads CATSGRAGTGKNEQFF. In nucleotides, the CDR3 is TGTGCCACCAGTGGGAGGGCGGGGACTGGAAAAAATGAGCAGTTCTTC.

This clonotype was counted many times. This rearrangement joins TRBV5-1 to TRBJ2-3, with D possibly TRBD1 on 5 matching bases. The length of the CDR3 is 14 residues. V shed 4 bases and J shed 2 bases, with 11 bases lying between them. Germline CDR1 reads SGHRS; CDR2 reads YFSETQ. CDR3: CASSPVTVTDTQYF. Here the CDR3 DNA reads TGCGCCAGCAGCCCAGTGACAGTCACAGATACGCAGTATTTT.

This clonotype was counted a few times. This chain uses TRBV10-3 with TRBJ2-3; D perhaps matches TRBD2 (5 bases). CDR1 is ENHRY and CDR2 is SYGVKD in the germline V gene. The CDR3 is made up of 13 amino acids. Trimming pared 7 bases from V and 0 bases from J, leaving 8 bases between. The CDR3 sequence is CAINGGSTDTQYF. The CDR3 DNA is TGTGCCATCAACGGCGGGAGCACAGATACGCAGTATTTT.

V is TRBV29-1 and J is TRBJ2-3, with D perhaps TRBD2 (6 bases). The V gene lost 3 bases and the J gene lost 8 bases, with 12 bases spanning the gap. The germline V gene has CDR1 SQVTM and CDR2 ANQGSEA. The CDR3 loop spans 12 amino acids. This CDR3 reads CSVEGVGGTQYF. The CDR3 DNA reads TGCAGCGTTGAGGGCGTGGGAGGTACGCAGTATTTT.

For this clonotype: One base away lies a much larger clone, so this may be a sequencing read error. This rearrangement joins TRBV7-2 to TRBJ2-4; D is ambiguous. V shed 4 bases and J shed 0 bases, with 19 bases lying between them. CDR3 length: 18 amino acids. The V gene's germline CDR1 is SGHTA and CDR2 FQGNSA. CDR3 nucleotides: TGTGCCAGCAGCTCCCACCTGGCCCGAACTCTAGCCAAAAACATTCAGTACTTC. It yields the protein CASSSHLARTLAKNIQYF.

The rearrangement links TRBV6-1 to TRBJ2-2; TRBD1 aligns across 7 bases. The CDR3 spans 17 residues. The ends lost 1 base at V and 3 bases at J; junction bases unmatched: 8. Looked up from germline, CDR1 is MNHNS and CDR2 is SASEGT. The CDR3 coding sequence is TGTGCCAGCAGTGAAGTTCCGGGGACAGAATACACCGGGGAGCTGTTTTTT. This gives the protein CASSEVPGTEYTGELFF.

Remarks on this clonotype: A junction boundary mismatches the germline segment, possibly from a read error. V is TRBV6-1 and J is TRBJ2-1, with no clear D. CDR1 and CDR2 (germline): MNHNS, SASEGT. This CDR3 has 12 residues. The CDR3 loop is CASKTLYNEKFF. CDR3 sequence (DNA): TGTGCCAGCAAGACTCTGTACAATGAGAAGTTCTTC.

The rearrangement uses TRBV29-1 and TRBJ2-1; TRBD2 aligns across 10 bases. The V segment lost 2 bases and the J segment 4 bases; nucleotides outside the gene matches: 8. The CDR3 contains 16 residues. Looked up from germline, CDR1 is SQVTM and CDR2 is ANQGSEA. In DNA form, the CDR3 reads TGCAGCGTTGAAACTCCGGGACTAGCGAGATACAATGAGCAGTTCTTC. This codes for CSVETPGLARYNEQFF.

This chain links TRBV6-1 with TRBJ1-5; 8 bases are a match to TRBD1. This CDR3 spans 13 amino acids. The J segment lost 3 bases and the V segment lost 7 bases, leaving 2 bases of the junction unmatched. Germline V gene sequence: CDR1 MNHNS, CDR2 SASEGT. This chain's CDR3 is CASTDRVNQPQHF. The CDR3 DNA is TGTGCCAGCACGGACAGGGTCAATCAGCCCCAGCATTTT.

The chain recombines TRBV6-1 with TRBJ2-7; unclear D gene. V lost 6 bases to trimming and J lost 4 bases, with 13 bases between them. CDR1 is MNHNS, CDR2 SASEGT, per germline. The CDR3 has 13 residues. CDR3 region: CASRVLEHYEQYF. The CDR3 coding sequence is TGTGCCAGCAGGGTTCTCGAGCATTACGAGCAGTACTTC.

The chain carries TRBV12-5 and TRBJ2-1; 8 bases agree with TRBD2. The V segment lost 6 bases and the J segment 4 bases; nucleotides outside the gene matches: 11. Germline CDR1 and CDR2: LGHNT and FRNRAP. This CDR3 region has 16 residues. In nucleotides, the CDR3 is TGTGCTAGTGGCTCGGGAGCGGGGGCCCTTTACAATGAGCAGTTCTTC. This gives the protein CASGSGAGALYNEQFF.

This clonotype was found a few times. The chain joins TRBV28 to TRBJ1-2; TRBD1 is a possible D gene (6 bases). Germline V gives CDR1 MDHEN, CDR2 SYDVKM. This CDR3 spans 14 amino acids. Deletions cut 4 bases from V and 0 bases from J, with 9 bases between. The CDR3, as DNA: TGTGCCAGCAGTTCTACAGGGACTAACTATGGCTACACCTTC. Its protein product is CASSSTGTNYGYTF.

This chain uses TRBV7-2 with TRBJ1-2; maybe TRBD1 (5 bases). Germline assignment: CDR1 SGHTA and CDR2 FQGNSA. This CDR3 is built from 14 residues. V lost 4 bases, J lost 7 bases, and 16 bases lay in between. CDR3 sequence (DNA): TGTGCCAGCAGCTCCGGGGGACGACGGTCTGGCTACACCTTC. This codes for CASSSGGRRSGYTF.

The V call is TRBV10-3, the J call TRBJ2-1, with 12 nucleotides matching TRBD2. The end of the DNA aligns better with TRBJ2-7, so the J call may be wrong. There are 15 residues in the CDR3. Germline CDR1 is ENHRY and CDR2 is SYGVKD. The CDR3, as DNA: TGTGCCATCAGTGATTGGACTAGCGGGGCAGATGAGCAGTACTTC. Residues: CAISDWTSGADEQYF.

Only a few counts were recorded for this clonotype. The rearrangement uses TRBV4-1 and TRBJ1-5, with D tentatively TRBD1 (5 bases). Trimming shortened V by 0 bases and J by 4 bases, and 13 bases separated the two germline ends. This CDR3 is built from 16 residues. CDR1 is MGHRA and CDR2 is YSYEKL in the germline V gene. CDR3 region: CASSQEGGVVNQPQHF. The DNA for the CDR3 is TGCGCCAGCAGCCAAGAGGGAGGGGTCGTGAATCAGCCCCAGCATTTT.

V usage is TRBV28 and J usage is TRBJ2-1; D is perhaps TRBD2 (5 bases). The tail of the sequence fits TRBJ2-7 better, so the J call may be wrong. This CDR3 is built from 14 residues. The germline V gene has CDR1 MDHEN and CDR2 SYDVKM. CDR3 region: CASQTGSTYSEQYF. In DNA, the CDR3 is TGTGCCAGCCAAACGGGGAGCACCTACAGTGAGCAGTACTTC.

The rearrangement joins TRBV14 to TRBJ1-1; TRBD1 matches 9 bases. V lost 4 bases to trimming and J lost 3 bases; unmatched junction nucleotides: 6. Germline assignment: CDR1 SGHDN and CDR2 FVKESK. The CDR3 runs 15 residues. CDR3 region: CASSRTGGRYTEAFF. The CDR3 region has the DNA TGTGCCAGCAGCCGAACAGGGGGCAGGTACACTGAAGCTTTCTTT. The variable domain in full, completed from reference TRBV14 and TRBJ1-1, reads EAGVTQFPSHSVIEKGQTVTLRCDPISGHDNLYWYRRVMGKEIKFLLHFVKESKQDESGMPNNRFLAERTGGTYSTLKVQPAELEDSGVYFCASSRTGGRYTEAFFGQGTRLTVV.

This clonotype was detected ten times or more. V is TRBV12-3 or TRBV12-4 and J is TRBJ2-3, with D possibly TRBD2 on 6 matching bases. Trimming left V 7 bases short and J 3 bases short, with 20 bases between. The CDR3 covers 16 residues. The CDR3 DNA reads as TGTGCCAGCAAGTCCCTCATTCTTCGGGGGACAGATACGCAGTATTTT. This gives the protein CASKSLILRGTDTQYF.

The chain is built from TRBV7-6 and TRBJ2-1; D uncertain. V was shortened by 3 bases and J by 6 bases, with 12 bases between the two germline ends. Germline V lookup: CDR1 SGHVS, CDR2 FNYEAQ. The CDR3 length is 14 residues. The CDR3 nucleotides are TGTGCCAGCAGCTTTCATCATTCGTCCAATGAGCAGTTCTTC. It yields the protein CASSFHHSSNEQFF.

This clonotype was detected only a few times. This chain uses TRBV3-1 with TRBJ1-2, with 9 positions matching TRBD1. The trim removed 4 bases at V and 6 bases at J, leaving 6 bases unmatched. The CDR3 runs 14 residues. CDR1 is LGHDT and CDR2 is YNNKEL in the germline V gene (reference sequence). The chain's CDR3 is CASSRTQGADGYTF. The CDR3 DNA follows: TGTGCCAGCAGCCGTACACAGGGGGCAGATGGCTACACCTTC.

The chain uses TRBV29-1 and TRBJ1-4; tentative D call: TRBD1 (5 bases). V lost 7 bases, J lost 6 bases, and 12 bases lay in between. The CDR3 has 12 residues. Germline-derived CDR1 and CDR2 are SQVTM and ANQGSEA. The DNA for the CDR3 is TGCAGCGCGAGACAGTTAGATGAAAAACTGTTTTTT. This translates into CSARQLDEKLFF.

This clonotype was picked up one time. The gene calls are TRBV6-1 and TRBJ1-5, with a weak D call TRBD1 (6 bases). The CDR3 runs to 15 residues. CDR1 and CDR2 from the germline V gene are MNHNS and SASEGT. Trimming took 0 bases from V and 0 from J, leaving 6 bases between them. The CDR3 coding sequence is TGTGCCAGCAGTGAAGCGGGGGCTAGCAATCAGCCCCAGCATTTT. Its protein is CASSEAGASNQPQHF.